This T cell receptor beta chain emerged from a study of T cells after posttransplantation cyclophosphamide. The CDR3 is 17 amino acids. The V and J ends lost 8 bases and 5 bases, in that order; junction bases with no gene match: 17. Germline V CDR1 and CDR2: GTSNPN, SVGIG (reference sequence). This clone occurred many times. Its antigen is not known. Study observations and caveats: TRB clonality was highly associated with recipient CMV seropositivity and reactivation. Donor-recipient repertoire similarity was low at 1-2 months, rising over year one. Tissue-infiltrating T cells from skin or gut overlapped little with blood T cells.

Cyclophosphamide on days +3 and +4 followed busulfan-fludarabine conditioning and a marrow graft. Data came from immunoSEQ multiplex PCR; TCRdb stores just in-frame clones and leaves some out. The table lists some 5,000 clones, with no singletons. This clonotype originated in a male patient aged 60-70 years who received an allogeneic stem cell transplant from a related donor, was CMV-positive, and had no GVHD. Among the T cells, some may be from the graft donor. The rearrangement joins TRBV30 to TRBJ2-2; TRBD1 matches 10 bases. The sequences come from PBMCs, collected after allogeneic stem cell transplant with posttransplant cyclophosphamide. Here the CDR3 reads CAAEGFGTGEWTGELFF. CDR3 nucleotide sequence: TGTGCCGCGGAGGGTTTCGGGACAGGGGAATGGACCGGGGAGCTGTTTTTT.